This T cell receptor beta chain was retrieved from a study of metastatic and nonmetastatic thyroid tumors. Whole-study context: Repertoires of blood and of tissue (tumor or nodule) from malignant and benign thyroid patients were compared. Study-wide results and limits: Malignant tumors reportedly showed significantly higher TCR beta diversity than benign nodules in both blood and tumor.

Looked up from germline, CDR1 is SEHNR and CDR2 is FQNEAQ (reference sequence). The length of the CDR3 is 12 residues. V gave up 5 bases and J gave up 7 bases, with 11 bases separating them. By its share, this clone is medium-sized. What it recognizes is unknown. No patient had received any treatment before thyroid surgery. Under the authors' procedure: The study took CDR3 differences across clinicopathological groups and made a distant-metastasis classifier for papillary thyroid cancer from them. MiXCR was used by TCRdb to re-call the PCR reads. It is TCRdb's table, rather than the study itself, that gives the V and J calls and clone size. The sample has 15,000 to 20,000 clones; 34% are singletons.

The chain recombines TRBV7-9 with TRBJ2-5; TRBD2 is a possible D gene (5 bases). The sequencing sample was made of tumor tissue. The TCR was taken from a male donor with papillary thyroid cancer or a benign thyroid nodule (not recorded which). Some clones in this sample may be carry-over from other donors' samples. CDR3 region: CASSDTRGTQYF. The CDR3 bases are TGTGCCAGCAGCGACACCCGGGGGACCCAGTACTTC. Drawing the rest from reference TRBV7-9 and TRBJ2-5, the complete variable domain is DTGVSQNPRHKITKRGQNVTFRCDPISEHNRLYWYRQTLGQGPEFLTYFQNEAQLEKSRLLSDRFSAERPKGSFSTLEIQRTEQGDSAMYLCASSDTRGTQYFGPGTRLLVL.